The rows below give T cell receptor beta chains drawn from one sample of a study of T cell repertoires in cytomegalovirus infection. The antigens these receptors bind are not known. TCRdb processed the reads anew with MiXCR; each CDR3 protein has one entry. Among 900,000 to 950,000 distinct CDR3 sequences listed, more than 25% were seen once. This material consisted of cultured CD8+ T cells from PBMCs, taken from culture after CMV antigen stimulation. The source is a human donor in good health (CMV status not recorded). Some clones in this sample may be carry-over from other donors' samples. Both conserved end residues are part of each CDR3. The order of the fields is D gene, J gene, V gene, clone size, CDR3 DNA, CDR3 protein. D genes are given only for firm matches. Size is stated for part of the rows, as once, few or many counts, or as a class when the clone is expanded.

D: -
J: TRBJ2-3
V: TRBV5-5
size: -
DNA: TGTGCCAGCAGCTCCCCAGGGGCTGAATCTTACTCTAGCACAGATACGCAGTATTTT
CDR3: CASSSPGAESYSSTDTQYF

D: -
J: TRBJ1-2
V: TRBV6-5
size: -
DNA: TGTGCCAGCAGGCGCCAAGGGCAGATTCCTTATGGCTACACCTTC
CDR3: CASRRQGQIPYGYTF

D: TRBD1
J: TRBJ2-2
V: TRBV4-1
size: -
DNA: TGCGCCAGCAGCTCAAGAGAACAGGGGGCCACCGGGGAGCTGTTTTTT
CDR3: CASSSREQGATGELFF

D: TRBD2
J: TRBJ2-1
V: TRBV11-1
size: few
DNA: TGTGCCAGCAGCCCCGGGCCGCTAGCGGGGGCTTACAATGAGCAGTTCTTC
CDR3: CASSPGPLAGAYNEQFF

D: -
J: TRBJ2-1
V: TRBV29-1
size: -
DNA: TGCAGCGTTGAGGGTGATGGTCTAGGGGTTAATGAGCAGTTCTTC
CDR3: CSVEGDGLGVNEQFF

D: -
J: TRBJ2-1
V: TRBV5-6
size: -
DNA: TGTGCCAGCAGCTTGATCATCAGTAATGAGCAGTTCTTC
CDR3: CASSLIISNEQFF

D: TRBD1
J: TRBJ1-1
V: TRBV7-9
size: -
DNA: TGTGCCAGCAGCTCTCTCCGGGACAGGGGCCAAGCTTTCTTT
CDR3: CASSSLRDRGQAFF

D: -
J: TRBJ2-5
V: TRBV7-9
size: -
DNA: TGTGCCAGCAGCCAAAACTACCGGTCCCAAGAGACCCAGTACTTC
CDR3: CASSQNYRSQETQYF

D: -
J: TRBJ2-2
V: TRBV6-5
size: -
DNA: TGTGCCAGCAGCACAGGGTGGGGGACCGGGGAGCTGTTTTTT
CDR3: CASSTGWGTGELFF

D: TRBD2
J: TRBJ2-1
V: TRBV5-5
size: -
DNA: TGTGCCAGCATTTCGAGGGAGGGTCAGTACAATGAGCAGTTCTTC
CDR3: CASISREGQYNEQFF

D: TRBD2
J: TRBJ2-6
V: TRBV10-3
size: -
DNA: TGTGCCATCAGTGAGTTCCCTAGCGGGGGGGCCTCTGGGGCCAACGTCCTGACTTTC
CDR3: CAISEFPSGGASGANVLTF

D: -
J: TRBJ1-5
V: TRBV6-1
size: -
DNA: TGTGCCAGCAGTGAGAGTCAGGGAAGGGAATGGAATCAGCCCCAGCATTTT
CDR3: CASSESQGREWNQPQHF

D: -
J: TRBJ1-6
V: TRBV5-1
size: -
DNA: TGCGCCAGCAGCTCTGTACAGGGAACTACCCTCCACTTT
CDR3: CASSSVQGTTLHF

D: TRBD2
J: TRBJ2-1
V: TRBV5-1
size: -
DNA: TGCGCCAGCAGCTTTAGCGGGGGCCTATCCCCCGAGCAGTTCTTC
CDR3: CASSFSGGLSPEQFF

D: -
J: TRBJ1-5
V: TRBV7-2
size: few
DNA: TGTGCCAGCAGCTTAGAACAGGGTGGCAATCAGCCCCAGCATTTT
CDR3: CASSLEQGGNQPQHF

D: -
J: TRBJ2-3
V: TRBV7-6
size: few
DNA: TGTGCTAGCAGCTTTACCGGGGCCCGCACAGATACGCAGTATTTT
CDR3: CASSFTGARTDTQYF

D: TRBD1
J: TRBJ1-2
V: TRBV9
size: -
DNA: TGTGCCAGCAGCATATCCAGGACAGGGGGCTATGGCTACACCTTC
CDR3: CASSISRTGGYGYTF

D: -
J: TRBJ2-1
V: TRBV20-1
size: -
DNA: TGCAGTGCTAGATACAGGGTAAACTACAATGAGCAGTTCTTC
CDR3: CSARYRVNYNEQFF

D: -
J: TRBJ2-3
V: TRBV20-1
size: -
DNA: TGCAGTGTCCCGTCCTCGGTGGCGGCAGATACGCAGTATTTT
CDR3: CSVPSSVAADTQYF

D: -
J: TRBJ2-3
V: TRBV7-9
size: few
DNA: TGTGCCAGCAGCTTAGTTAAACGCACAGATACGCAGTATTTT
CDR3: CASSLVKRTDTQYF